This T cell receptor (beta chain) stems from a study of PD-1 blockade in classical Hodgkin lymphoma. Findings of the study overall: Reasons behind the repertoire differences stay unclear, perhaps disease activity or earlier therapy. Before treatment, complete responders showed about the same diversity as newly diagnosed patients. CD4+ TCR diversity rose significantly by C4D1, and CD8+ TCR diversity did not.

Time point denoted: cycle 4 day 1 (C4D1), after less than 7 weeks of nivolumab. Each patient experienced a relapse that followed autologous stem cell transplantation, and brentuximab vedotin exposure varied. Using immunoSEQ multiplex PCR, the repertoire was profiled, and TCRdb retains in-frame clones only, with some absent. The repertoire holds under 130,000 clones, with over 85% as singletons. The germline V gene has CDR1 MNHEY and CDR2 SVGAGI. V was clipped by 6 bases and J by 0 bases, with 7 bases between them. CDR3 length equals 13 residues. Worth noting for this clone: Its antigen remains unknown.

This rearrangement joins TRBV6-5 to TRBJ2-3; D is unclear. Sequenced material: peripheral blood mononuclear cells (PBMCs), taken before the fourth cycle of nivolumab. This clonotype originated in a human donor with classical Hodgkin lymphoma. The CDR3 loop is CASSPGSTDTQYF. The CDR3 coding sequence is TGTGCCAGCAGCCCGGGTAGCACAGATACGCAGTATTTT.